The source of this TCR beta chain is a study of OX40 agonist ivuxolimab in advanced cancers. The CDR3 extends over 16 amino acids. The germline V gene encodes CDR1 MNHNY and CDR2 SVGAGI (reference sequence). V shed 5 bases, J shed 8 bases, and the junction held 14 bases outside the gene matches. Produced via immunoSEQ multiplex PCR; TCRdb's table is partial and in-frame only. Seen here are 70,000 to 75,000 clones, more than 65% observed once, and the top ten hold around 1.1%. The sequence was collected from an adult with an advanced solid tumor such as melanoma, head and neck, liver or kidney cancer. The chain uses TRBV6-6 and TRBJ1-4; 7 bases map to TRBD1. The sample in question was CD4+ or CD8+ T cells sorted from blood, obtained in a trial of the OX40 agonist ivuxolimab. The CDR3 nucleotides are TGTGCCAGCAGTGGAATGACAGGGTCTAATAGGGAAAAACTGTTTTTT. It codes for CASSGMTGSNREKLFF.